One sample yielded the 12 T cell receptor beta chains listed below, sequenced in a study of shared clonotypes between healthy human individuals. Produced via immunoSEQ multiplex PCR; TCRdb's table is partial and in-frame only. The sample lists about 470,000 clones, 79% occurring once. Source material: PBMCs. These receptor sequences come from a woman aged 40 to 50 in good health. Some clones in this sample may be carry-over from other donors' samples.

The chain is built from TRBV30 and TRBJ1-1; possible D gene TRBD1, 6 bases. The CDR3 totals 14 residues. CDR1 GTSNPN and CDR2 SVGIG come from the germline V gene (reference sequence). V gave up 0 bases and J gave up 2 bases, with 10 bases separating them. The CDR3 DNA reads as TGTGCCTGGAGTGTGAGGGGGTACAACACTGAAGCTTTCTTT. Its protein product is CAWSVRGYNTEAFF. Drawing the rest from reference TRBV30 and TRBJ1-1, the complete variable domain is SQTIHQWPATLVQPVGSPLSLECTVEGTSNPNLYWYRQAAGRGLQLLFYSVGIGQISSEVPQNLSASRPQDRQFILSSKKLLLSDSGFYLCAWSVRGYNTEAFFGQGTRLTVV.

The chain has TRBV7-3 and TRBJ2-3, with 7 bases aligning to TRBD2. From germline, CDR1 is SGHTA and CDR2 FQGTGA. Trimming cost V 1 base and J 5 bases; bases outside gene matches: 12. The CDR3 length is 17 residues. This chain's CDR3 is CASSLNPAGSGVDTQYF. The CDR3 DNA reads as TGTGCCAGCAGCTTAAATCCAGCGGGATCTGGTGTAGATACGCAGTATTTT. The full variable domain, in which reference TRBV7-3 and TRBJ2-3 provide the parts outside the CDR3, is GAGVSQTPSNKVTEKGKYVELRCDPISGHTALYWYRQSLGQGPEFLIYFQGTGAADDSGLPNDRFFAVRPEGSVSTLKIQRTERGDSAVYLCASSLNPAGSGVDTQYFGPGTRLTVL.

In its sample, this clone was seen a few times. This rearrangement joins TRBV28 to TRBJ2-6; TRBD1 matches 8 bases. V dropped 6 bases and J dropped 4; count of bases not matched to a gene: 14. Germline values: CDR1 MDHEN, CDR2 SYDVKM. The CDR3 length is 18 residues. CDR3 protein: CASRRRQGLTDGANVLTF. CDR3 nucleotides: TGTGCCAGCAGACGTAGACAGGGGTTAACTGACGGGGCCAACGTCCTGACTTTC.

The chain combines TRBV29-1 with TRBJ2-3, with 10 bases matching TRBD1. This CDR3 has 15 residues. Per germline, CDR1 SQVTM and CDR2 ANQGSEA. After removal of 5 bases from V and 0 bases from J, the junction contained 5 bases not matched to a gene. The CDR3 DNA sequence: TGCAGCGTTTCGGGACAGGGGTATAGCACAGATACGCAGTATTTT. It encodes CSVSGQGYSTDTQYF.

In nucleotides, the CDR3 is TGTGCCAGCAGTTTCTCTTACGGGATAAGTACAGATACGCAGTATTTT. It translates to CASSFSYGISTDTQYF. The chain couples TRBV28 to TRBJ2-3; a weak D match, TRBD2 (5 bases). Germline assignment: CDR1 MDHEN and CDR2 SYDVKM. The CDR3 has 16 residues. V was pared by 3 bases and J by 3 bases, with 16 bases between.

This clone was found once. The rearrangement uses TRBV5-8 and TRBJ2-7; TRBD1 is a possible D gene (6 bases). The CDR3 is 14 residues long. V dropped 4 bases and J dropped 2 bases, with 13 bases sitting between them. Germline CDR1 reads SGHTS; CDR2 reads YDEGEE. CDR3 sequence (DNA): TGTGCCAGCAGCCGGGACGGGACAACCTACGAGCAGTACTTC. Its translation is CASSRDGTTYEQYF.

The chain joins TRBV19 to TRBJ2-5; D assignment may be TRBD1 or TRBD2 (5 bases each). Germline V CDR1 and CDR2: LNHDA, SQIVND (reference sequence). Trimming cost V 5 bases and J 1 base, with 14 bases left between them. The length of the CDR3 is 15 residues. The CDR3 spells CASSESGTSQETQYF. Here the CDR3 DNA reads TGTGCCAGTAGTGAATCCGGGACGTCCCAAGAGACCCAGTACTTC.

The genes are TRBV7-8 and TRBJ2-5; 7 nucleotides align to TRBD2. V was pared by 5 bases and J by 5 bases, with 8 bases of the junction left unmatched. Germline values: CDR1 SGHVS, CDR2 FQNEAQ. This CDR3 contains 14 residues. The CDR3 DNA is TGTGCCAGCAGCCCAATACTAGCGAAGGAGACCCAGTACTTC. It specifies CASSPILAKETQYF.

There are a few counts of this clone. The gene calls are TRBV7-9 and TRBJ1-3; unclear D gene. Germline V gene data show CDR1 as SEHNR and CDR2 as FQNEAQ (reference sequence). Trimming removed 2 bases from V and 3 bases from J, with 14 bases in between. There are 16 residues in the CDR3. The chain's CDR3 is CASSLRRAGDGNTIYF. CDR3 in DNA: TGTGCCAGCAGCTTAAGGCGTGCGGGAGATGGAAACACCATATATTTT.

The rearrangement links TRBV7-6 to TRBJ1-2; 9 positions match TRBD1. The CDR3 is 14 residues long. Germline loops: CDR1 SGHVS, CDR2 FNYEAQ. V lost 5 bases and J lost 3; bases outside the gene matches: 4. The CDR3: CASSPGQGHYGYTF. The CDR3 region has the DNA TGTGCCAGCAGCCCGGGACAGGGTCACTATGGCTACACCTTC.

The V call is TRBV6-1, the J call TRBJ1-5; D unclear. Trimming left V 2 bases short and J 7 bases short, with 12 bases between. The V gene's germline CDR1 is MNHNS and CDR2 SASEGT. The CDR3 extends over 14 amino acids. The CDR3 sequence is CASSENAREQPQHF. The DNA of the CDR3 is TGTGCCAGCAGTGAAAATGCCCGGGAGCAGCCCCAGCATTTT.

The count of this clone is one. This chain uses TRBV4-2 with TRBJ2-2; no firm D call. CDR1 is LGHNA, CDR2 YNFKEQ, per germline. The CDR3 runs to 16 residues. V was shortened by 4 bases and J by 2 bases, with 14 bases between the two germline ends. CDR3 sequence: CASSPLVPQNTGELFF. As DNA, the CDR3 is TGTGCCAGCAGCCCCCTCGTGCCGCAAAACACCGGGGAGCTGTTTTTT.